This is a list of T cell receptor beta chains from one sample in a study of lymphopenia after photon versus proton radiotherapy. Assay: immunoSEQ multiplex PCR; the TCRdb copy retains only in-frame clones and omits some. The sample carries approximately 24,000 clones, roughly 87% recorded once. Sequenced here: peripheral blood, sampled from a patient treated with photon-based radiotherapy. Every receptor here comes from a man over 45 with gastric cancer. The CDR3 runs from the conserved cysteine through the conserved F or W. The order of the fields is J gene, V gene, CDR3 protein.

J: TRBJ1-5; V: TRBV5-1; CDR3: CASSYEGDQPQHF
J: TRBJ1-2; V: TRBV6-1; CDR3: CASKPGQGLYGYTF
J: TRBJ2-3; V: TRBV27; CDR3: CASSTRDRVSPDTQYF
J: TRBJ2-5; V: TRBV19; CDR3: CASRGIGGTQYF
J: TRBJ1-2; V: TRBV6-6; CDR3: CASDPGRFGYTF
J: TRBJ1-1; V: TRBV18; CDR3: CASSTKQGGVNTEAFF
J: TRBJ1-6; V: TRBV7-9; CDR3: CASSLEATGGGSPLHF
J: TRBJ2-3; V: TRBV5-6; CDR3: CASSPGQGSDTQYF
J: TRBJ2-3; V: TRBV5-5; CDR3: CASSLVGTDTQYF
J: TRBJ1-6; V: TRBV10-3; CDR3: CAISTGTAYNSPLHF
J: TRBJ2-3; V: TRBV5-1; CDR3: CASSIRLPTDTQYF
J: TRBJ1-4; V: TRBV7-8; CDR3: CASSLRGLNEKLFF
J: TRBJ2-2; V: TRBV6-4; CDR3: CASSARGGVGELFF
J: .; V: TRBV7-6; CDR3: CASSLGVDLTYEQYF
J: TRBJ1-3; V: TRBV18; CDR3: CASSPTGTGLNTIYF
J: TRBJ2-1; V: TRBV6-4; CDR3: CASSPSGGPYEQFF
J: TRBJ2-7; V: TRBV7-2; CDR3: CASSLVKGFEQYF
J: TRBJ2-3; V: TRBV5-1; CDR3: CASSLEASGGISSTDTQYF
J: TRBJ1-5; V: TRBV19; CDR3: CATADRINQPQHF
J: TRBJ1-6; V: TRBV25-1; CDR3: CASSPGKVNSPLHF
J: TRBJ1-1; V: TRBV30; CDR3: CAWYREERPEAFF
J: TRBJ1-2; V: TRBV27; CDR3: CASRRTGAVGYTF
J: TRBJ1-3; V: TRBV30; CDR3: CAWSTPGGSGNTIYF
J: TRBJ1-6; V: TRBV2; CDR3: CASSIDRDYNSPLHF
J: TRBJ1-4; V: TRBV7-8; CDR3: CASSFLDEKLFF
J: TRBJ1-3; V: TRBV4-2; CDR3: CASSLGGADTIYF